The T cell receptor (beta chain) described here comes from a study of blood T cell repertoires in COVID-19. CDR1 is MNHEY, CDR2 SVGAGI, per germline. CDR3 size: 13 residues. The V segment lost 6 bases and the J segment 4 bases; nucleotides outside the gene matches: 4. Some clones are missing from TCRdb's copy, which holds only in-frame ones; the method was immunoSEQ multiplex PCR. The data show roughly 250,000 clones, 84% seen once. The sample taken for sequencing was peripheral blood. The chain is built from TRBV6-5 and TRBJ1-2, with 8 bases matching TRBD1. The source of this sequence is a man aged 45-60 years with acute or convalescent COVID-19. DNA for the CDR3: TGTGCCAGCAGCAAGACAGGGGCCTATGGCTACACCTTC. Protein product: CASSKTGAYGYTF.